Listed below are T cell receptor beta chains from one sample, sequenced in a study of identical twins. TCRdb fed the 5' RACE reads into MiXCR, producing one record per CDR3 protein. The data contain around 470,000 distinct CDR3 sequences, approximately 15% of them singletons. These data were likewise used in another study, on yellow fever vaccine responses in identical twins.

Sequencing was performed on CD4+ T cells sorted from blood. Receptors were obtained from a woman under 30 in good health. The CDR3 runs from the conserved cysteine through the conserved F or W. A D gene is named only where the DNA matches it firmly. Clone size is shown for a subset of rows, as once, few, many or a class of expanded clone.

j_gene	d_gene	v_gene	abundance	CDR3aa	CDR3nt
TRBJ2-5	TRBD2	TRBV20-1	.	CSAVRLAGFQETQYF	TGCAGTGCTGTCCGACTAGCGGGGTTCCAAGAGACCCAGTACTTC
TRBJ2-7	.	TRBV6-5	.	CASRDSGGRAGSYEQYF	TGTGCCAGCAGAGACTCGGGGGGCAGGGCCGGCTCCTACGAGCAGTACTTC
TRBJ1-2	TRBD1	TRBV12-3/TRBV12-4	many	CASTQPPGQDTF	TGTGCCAGCACCCAACCTCCGGGACAGGATACCTTC
TRBJ2-7	TRBD1	TRBV10-3	.	CAISTGTGDSYEQYF	TGTGCCATCAGTACCGGGACAGGGGACTCGTACGAGCAGTACTTC
TRBJ1-1	.	TRBV20-1	few	CSARLQGSMNTEAFF	TGCAGTGCTAGACTCCAGGGGTCCATGAACACTGAAGCTTTCTTT
TRBJ2-2	TRBD2	TRBV6-1	few	CATQSPRLAGTGELFF	TGTGCCACCCAATCTCCCCGACTAGCGGGGACCGGGGAGCTGTTTTTT
TRBJ2-7	.	TRBV11-2	.	CASSASSRKGYEQYF	TGTGCCAGCAGCGCCAGTTCCAGAAAGGGGTACGAGCAGTACTTC
TRBJ2-1	TRBD1	TRBV6-1	.	CASRNSRDSYNEQFF	TGTGCCAGCAGAAATTCCCGGGACAGTTACAATGAGCAGTTCTTC
TRBJ2-1	.	TRBV20-1	few	CSAQGGRERYNEQFF	TGCAGTGCCCAGGGGGGTCGGGAGCGTTACAATGAGCAGTTCTTC
TRBJ2-7	.	TRBV12-3/TRBV12-4	few	CASMIYSQGSYEQYF	TGTGCCAGCATGATCTACTCTCAGGGCTCCTACGAGCAGTACTTC
TRBJ2-7	.	TRBV7-9	many	CASSPRFYEQYF	TGTGCCAGCAGCCCCCGCTTCTACGAGCAGTACTTC
TRBJ2-7	.	TRBV7-9	.	CASSTNRASTYEQYF	TGTGCCAGCAGCACAAACCGGGCCAGCACCTACGAGCAGTACTTC
TRBJ2-1	.	TRBV6-5	.	CASSYLFSGSEQFF	TGTGCCAGCAGTTATCTCTTCTCGGGGAGTGAGCAGTTCTTC
TRBJ2-7	.	TRBV20-1	few	CSASTGGEQYF	TGCAGTGCTAGTACCGGAGGGGAGCAGTACTTC
TRBJ2-5	.	TRBV7-2	few	CASSSSIGSHETQYF	TGTGCCAGCAGCTCCAGTATTGGGTCGCACGAGACCCAGTACTTC
TRBJ2-3	TRBD2	TRBV10-3	.	CAISDLGTGGDSNTDTQYF	TGTGCCATCAGTGATTTGGGGACGGGAGGGGATTCGAACACAGATACGCAGTATTTT
TRBJ2-7	.	TRBV29-1	many	CSVGFWLAEYEQYF	TGCAGCGTTGGATTTTGGCTAGCAGAGTACGAGCAGTACTTC
TRBJ2-6	.	TRBV5-1	many	CASSLLSSGANVLTF	TGCGCCAGCAGCTTACTAAGCTCTGGGGCCAACGTCCTGACTTTC
TRBJ1-2	.	TRBV12-3/TRBV12-4	many	CASSLQENYGYTF	TGTGCCAGCAGTTTACAGGAAAACTATGGCTACACCTTC
TRBJ1-1	.	TRBV12-5	few	CASGLGTENTEAFF	TGTGCTAGTGGTTTGGGGACAGAGAACACTGAAGCTTTCTTT
TRBJ2-1	TRBD2	TRBV7-9	many	CASSLVRPSGNNEQFF	TGTGCCAGCAGCTTAGTACGGCCTAGCGGGAACAATGAGCAGTTCTTC
TRBJ2-2	.	TRBV20-1	.	CSARRRVSNTGELFF	TGCAGTGCTAGGCGCCGGGTTTCGAACACCGGGGAGCTGTTTTTT